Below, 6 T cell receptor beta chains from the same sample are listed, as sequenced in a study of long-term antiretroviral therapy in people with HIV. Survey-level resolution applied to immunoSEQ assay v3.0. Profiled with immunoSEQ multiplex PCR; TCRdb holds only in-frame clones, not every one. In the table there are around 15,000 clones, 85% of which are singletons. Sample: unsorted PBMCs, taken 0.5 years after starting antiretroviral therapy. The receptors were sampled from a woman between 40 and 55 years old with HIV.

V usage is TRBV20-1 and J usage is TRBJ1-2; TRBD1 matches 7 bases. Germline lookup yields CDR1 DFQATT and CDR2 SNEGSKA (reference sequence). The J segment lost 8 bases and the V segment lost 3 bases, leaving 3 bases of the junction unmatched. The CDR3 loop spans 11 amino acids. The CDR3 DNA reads TGCAGTGCTAGGACAGGGTTAGGCTACACCTTC. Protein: CSARTGLGYTF.

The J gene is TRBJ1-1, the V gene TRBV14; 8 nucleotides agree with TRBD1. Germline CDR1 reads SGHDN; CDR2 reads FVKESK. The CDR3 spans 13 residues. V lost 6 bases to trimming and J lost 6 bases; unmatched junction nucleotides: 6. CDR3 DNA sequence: TGTGCCAGCAGTCGACAGGGGAGTTCTGAAGCTTTCTTT. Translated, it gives CASSRQGSSEAFF.

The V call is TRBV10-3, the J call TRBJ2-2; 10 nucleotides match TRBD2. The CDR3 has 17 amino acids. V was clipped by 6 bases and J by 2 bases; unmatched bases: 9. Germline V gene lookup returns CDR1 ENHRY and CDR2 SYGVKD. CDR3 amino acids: CAISPGSGRVNTGELFF. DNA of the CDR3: TGTGCCATCAGCCCGGGGAGCGGGAGGGTTAACACCGGGGAGCTGTTTTTT.

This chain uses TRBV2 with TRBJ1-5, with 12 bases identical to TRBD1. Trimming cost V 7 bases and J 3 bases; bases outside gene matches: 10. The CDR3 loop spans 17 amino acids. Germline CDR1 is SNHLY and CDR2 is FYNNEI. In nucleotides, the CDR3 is TGTGCCAGCATAGAGGGACAGGGGGCTCCCTTCAATCAGCCCCAGCATTTT. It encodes CASIEGQGAPFNQPQHF. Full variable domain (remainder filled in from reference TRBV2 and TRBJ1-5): EPEVTQTPSHQVTQMGQEVILRCVPISNHLYFYWYRQILGQKVEFLVSFYNNEISEKSEIFDDQFSVERPDGSNFTLKIRSTKLEDSAMYFCASIEGQGAPFNQPQHFGDGTRLSIL.

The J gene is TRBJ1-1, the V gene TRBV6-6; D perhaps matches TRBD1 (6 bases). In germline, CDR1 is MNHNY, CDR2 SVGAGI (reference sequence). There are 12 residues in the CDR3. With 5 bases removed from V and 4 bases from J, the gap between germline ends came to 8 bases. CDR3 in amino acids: CASSMTGTEAFF. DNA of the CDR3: TGTGCCAGCAGTATGACAGGCACTGAAGCTTTCTTT.

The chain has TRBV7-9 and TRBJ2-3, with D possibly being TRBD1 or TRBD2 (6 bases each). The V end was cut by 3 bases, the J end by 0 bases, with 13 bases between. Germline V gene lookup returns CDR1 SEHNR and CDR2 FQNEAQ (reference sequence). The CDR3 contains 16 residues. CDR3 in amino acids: CASSLLRGQSTDTQYF. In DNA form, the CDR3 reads TGTGCCAGCAGCTTGTTACGGGGGCAAAGCACAGATACGCAGTATTTT.